This passage covers 6 T cell receptor beta chains from one sample sequenced in a study of T cells after yellow fever vaccination. TCRdb re-derived calls from the 5' RACE reads in MiXCR, one entry per CDR3 protein. The sample carries some 100,000 distinct CDR3 sequences, almost 9% recorded once. This material consisted of CD8+ T cells not binding an NS4B(214-222) dextramer, sorted from PBMCs, taken around 16 days after the first yellow fever vaccination. These receptors all stem from a man aged 18-30 years who received the YFV17D yellow fever vaccine.

As for this clonotype: This may be a read error: a much more frequent sequence differs by one nucleotide. The CDR3 nucleotides read TGCGCCAGCAGCTCGACAGGGGAGCAGCCCCAGCATTTT. This encodes CASSSTGEQPQHF. The chain is built from TRBV5-1 and TRBJ1-5, with 8 bases matching TRBD1. Germline-derived CDR1 and CDR2 are SGHRS and YFSETQ. V lost 3 bases to trimming and J lost 7 bases; unmatched junction nucleotides: 3. CDR3 length: 13 amino acids.

There are many counts of this clonotype. The chain recombines TRBV7-7 with TRBJ2-2; TRBD1 aligns across 11 bases. CDR1 SSHAT and CDR2 FNYEAQ come from the germline V gene (reference sequence). V lost 6 bases, J lost 4 bases, and 4 bases stayed unmatched. The CDR3 runs to 15 residues. CDR3 residues: CASSFGTGGTGELFF. The CDR3 bases are TGTGCCAGCAGTTTCGGGACAGGGGGCACCGGGGAGCTGTTTTTT.

This clonotype was seen only a few times. The chain joins TRBV20-1 to TRBJ2-7; TRBD2 is a possible D gene (6 bases). The length of the CDR3 is 13 residues. The V end lost 3 bases, the J end lost 3 bases, and 12 bases lay between the germline ends. Germline V gene lookup returns CDR1 DFQATT and CDR2 SNEGSKA (reference sequence). CDR3 nucleotide sequence: TGCAGTGCTAGCGGGGGACCATTCTACGAGCAGTACTTC. Translation gives CSASGGPFYEQYF.

The V gene is TRBV12-3 or TRBV12-4, the J gene TRBJ1-1; 10 positions agree with TRBD1. After removal of 5 bases from V and 7 bases from J, the junction contained 7 bases not matched to a gene. The CDR3 runs 14 residues. The CDR3 nucleotides read TGTGCCAGCAGTCCTAAGACAGGGGGCCATGAAGCTTTCTTT. It is translated as CASSPKTGGHEAFF.

This clonotype was found once. The V call is TRBV7-1, the J call TRBJ2-2; no clear D. TRBV7-1 counts as an open reading frame of uncertain function. The CDR3 spans 16 residues. V was clipped by 1 base and J by 2 bases, with 11 bases between them. This CDR3 is CASSSVVAANTGELFF. The CDR3 bases are TGTGCCAGCAGCTCAGTGGTGGCAGCCAACACCGGGGAGCTGTTTTTT.

Only a few counts were recorded for this clonotype. The rearrangement uses TRBV7-2 and TRBJ2-1; 9 bases align to TRBD2. Germline-derived CDR1 and CDR2 are SGHTA and FQGNSA. J lost 8 bases, V lost 8 bases, and 13 bases had no gene match. The CDR3 has 15 residues. The DNA of the CDR3 is TGTGCCAGCCGATTGCTCAGCGGGGGGCAGGATGAGCAGTTCTTC. The encoded protein is CASRLLSGGQDEQFF.